The 10 T cell receptor beta chains below were found in one sample sequenced in a study of shared clonotypes between healthy human individuals. Assay used: immunoSEQ multiplex PCR; TCRdb lists only in-frame clones, some missing. The sample comprises a few hundred thousand clones, 70% to 80% of which are singletons, and around 12% rests with the top ten. Input material: PBMCs. The origin of the receptors is a woman in her thirties or forties in good health. Some clones in this sample may be carry-over from other donors' samples.

This chain joins TRBV28 and TRBJ2-5; tentatively, D is TRBD2 (6 bases). CDR3 size: 13 residues. Germline values: CDR1 MDHEN, CDR2 SYDVKM. V lost 7 bases and J 2 bases, leaving 11 bases between the germline ends. The CDR3 nucleotides are TGTGCCAGCACCCTTAGCGGACAAGAGACCCAGTACTTC. The encoded protein is CASTLSGQETQYF.

This clone has only a few counts. The V call is TRBV5-4, the J call TRBJ2-3, with 8 positions matching TRBD1. The germline gives CDR1 SGHNT, CDR2 YYREEE (reference sequence). The CDR3 is 15 residues long. Trimming cost V 0 bases and J 6 bases; bases outside gene matches: 6. The DNA of the CDR3 is TGTGCCAGCAGCTTGGGTCGGACAGGGTTTGATACGCAGTATTTT. Its translation is CASSLGRTGFDTQYF.

On this clone: Since a far larger clone is one base different, this is likely a read error. This chain uses TRBV7-8 with TRBJ2-2; D gene ambiguous. Trimming removed 5 bases at V and 2 bases at J, with 6 bases between. From germline, CDR1 is SGHVS and CDR2 FQNEAQ. The CDR3 is made up of 13 amino acids. CDR3 loop: CASSVFNTGELFF. CDR3 DNA sequence: TGTGCCAGCAGCGTATTCAACACCGGGGAGCTGTTTTTT. Full variable domain (outside the CDR3, taken from reference TRBV7-8 and TRBJ2-2): GAGVSQSPRYKVAKRGQDVALRCDPISGHVSLFWYQQALGQGPEFLTYFQNEAQLDKSGLPSDRFFAERPEGSVSTLKIQRTQQEDSAVYLCASSVFNTGELFFGEGSRLTVL.

This chain links TRBV7-2 with TRBJ2-5, with D possibly TRBD1 on 5 matching bases. V was clipped by 1 base and J by 5 bases, with 17 bases between them. Germline CDR1 reads SGHTA; CDR2 reads FQGNSA. CDR3 length: 16 amino acids. CDR3 amino acids: CASSLGPQGVMETQYF. DNA of the CDR3: TGTGCCAGCAGCTTAGGGCCCCAGGGCGTTATGGAGACCCAGTACTTC.

This clone showed up many times. This rearrangement joins TRBV28 to TRBJ2-6; D gene ambiguous. V dropped 6 bases and J dropped 0 bases, with 9 bases sitting between them. This CDR3 spans 15 amino acids. CDR1 is MDHEN and CDR2 is SYDVKM in the germline V gene. The CDR3 DNA reads TGTGCCAGCAGGCGACATCTCTCTGGGGCCAACGTCCTGACTTTC. Its translation is CASRRHLSGANVLTF.

The chain links TRBV29-1 to TRBJ1-2, with a possible D match to TRBD1 (6 bases). CDR3 length: 14 residues. Looked up from germline, CDR1 is SQVTM and CDR2 is ANQGSEA. Trimming cost V 2 bases and J 4 bases, with 14 bases left between them. The CDR3 DNA follows: TGCAGCGTTGAATTCAGGGGCCCTGGCTATGGCTACACCTTC. This gives the protein CSVEFRGPGYGYTF.

This chain joins TRBV7-9 and TRBJ1-1; 7 bases line up with TRBD1. The ends lost 4 bases at V and 3 bases at J; junction bases unmatched: 5. The CDR3 contains 14 residues. Looked up from germline, CDR1 is SEHNR and CDR2 is FQNEAQ (reference sequence). The CDR3 region is CASSSGGAYTEAFF. The CDR3 DNA sequence: TGTGCCAGCAGCTCAGGGGGGGCCTACACTGAAGCTTTCTTT.

About this clone: The sample contains more than one DNA sequence encoding this CDR3. The V gene is TRBV6-1, the J gene TRBJ1-5; D remains ambiguous. The V gene's germline CDR1 is MNHNS and CDR2 SASEGT. This CDR3 is 13 amino acids long. V was clipped by 6 bases and J by 0 bases, with 6 bases between them. DNA for the CDR3: TGTGCCAGCAGCGGCGGTAGCAATCAGCCCCAGCATTTT. It translates to CASSGGSNQPQHF.

This clone has only one observation. The rearrangement links TRBV5-1 to TRBJ1-1; possibly TRBD1 for D (6 bases). Trimming removed 5 bases at V and 7 bases at J, with 18 bases between. There are 14 residues in the CDR3. The V gene's germline CDR1 is SGHRS and CDR2 YFSETQ. CDR3 bases: TGCGCCAGCAGTGCGGGACATTCGGCCGTTGAAGCTTTCTTT. The encoded protein is CASSAGHSAVEAFF.

V gene TRBV6-6 combines with J gene TRBJ2-5; D may correspond to TRBD1 or TRBD2 (5 bases each). The CDR3 is 14 residues long. CDR1 MNHNY and CDR2 SVGAGI come from the germline V gene (reference sequence). V was pared by 6 bases and J by 5 bases, with 16 bases between. For the CDR3, the DNA is TGTGCCAGCAGCGGGACCCAGGGCGGGGAGACCCAGTACTTC. Translation: CASSGTQGGETQYF.